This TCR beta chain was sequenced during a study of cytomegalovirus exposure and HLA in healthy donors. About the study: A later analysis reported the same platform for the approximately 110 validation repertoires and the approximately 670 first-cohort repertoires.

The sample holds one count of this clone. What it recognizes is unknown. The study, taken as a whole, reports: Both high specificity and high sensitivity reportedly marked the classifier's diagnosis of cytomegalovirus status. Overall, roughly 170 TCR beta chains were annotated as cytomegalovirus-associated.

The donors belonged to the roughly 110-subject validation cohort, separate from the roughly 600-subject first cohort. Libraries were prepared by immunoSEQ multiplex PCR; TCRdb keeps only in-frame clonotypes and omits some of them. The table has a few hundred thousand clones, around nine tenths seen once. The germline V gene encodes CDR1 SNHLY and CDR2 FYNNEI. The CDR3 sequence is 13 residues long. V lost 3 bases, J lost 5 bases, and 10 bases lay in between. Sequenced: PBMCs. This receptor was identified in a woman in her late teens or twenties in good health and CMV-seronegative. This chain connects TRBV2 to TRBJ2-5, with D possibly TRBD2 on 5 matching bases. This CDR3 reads CASSEAGTETQYF. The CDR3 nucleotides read TGTGCCAGCAGTGAGGCGGGTACCGAGACCCAGTACTTC.